Sequencing of this T cell receptor (beta chain) was carried out in a study of cytomegalovirus exposure and HLA in healthy donors. Use of 60 Vbeta and 13 Jbeta primers characterized the PCR. Assay: immunoSEQ multiplex PCR; the TCRdb copy retains only in-frame clones and omits some. The sample lists 80,000 to 95,000 clones; over 60% were seen once. Trimming at V came to 0 bases and at J to 2 bases, leaving 1 base not matched to a gene. The CDR3 consists of 15 residues. Germline CDR1 MGHRA, CDR2 YSYEKL. This clonotype originated in a female donor in good health and CMV-seronegative. The source material was PBMCs. The V call is TRBV4-1, the J call TRBJ2-7; 10 nucleotides agree with TRBD2. CDR3 sequence reads: CASSQDSGGTYEQYF. The CDR3 bases are TGCGCCAGCAGCCAAGATAGCGGGGGGACCTACGAGCAGTACTTC.